A single sample is the source of the 9 T cell receptor beta chains below, sequenced in a study of cytotoxic CD8 clonotypes in ibrutinib-treated CLL. Using immunoSEQ multiplex PCR, the repertoire was profiled, and TCRdb retains in-frame clones only, with some absent. The sample holds roughly 150,000 clones, roughly four fifths seen once. The source material was PBMCs, sampled after 12 months of ibrutinib treatment. The receptors were sampled from a human donor with chronic lymphocytic leukemia.

The chain couples TRBV5-6 to TRBJ1-2; 8 nucleotides agree with TRBD1. The CDR3 contains 14 residues. CDR1 and CDR2 (germline): SGHDT, YYEEEE. V gave up 4 bases and J gave up 3 bases; unmatched junction bases: 5. In DNA form, the CDR3 reads TGTGCCAGCAGCCGGACAGGGTCTGACTATGGCTACACCTTC. Translating gives CASSRTGSDYGYTF.

J is TRBJ2-7 and V is TRBV5-1, with 8 positions matching TRBD1. With V trimmed by 4 bases and J by 3 bases, 15 bases remained unmatched. The germline V gene has CDR1 SGHRS and CDR2 YFSETQ. The CDR3 has 17 residues. The CDR3: CASSPGAGGASIYEQYF. For the CDR3, the DNA is TGCGCCAGCAGCCCTGGGGCAGGGGGCGCGTCGATCTACGAGCAGTACTTC.

This clone occurred once. This chain connects TRBV5-5 to TRBJ2-7; 7 bases are a match to TRBD1. This CDR3 spans 16 amino acids. The V and J ends lost 3 bases and 4 bases, in that order; junction bases with no gene match: 13. Per germline, CDR1 SGHKS and CDR2 YYEKEE (reference sequence). The CDR3 DNA reads as TGTGCCAGCAGCTACCCAACTGGGACAGAGAAGTACGAGCAGTACTTC. It is translated as CASSYPTGTEKYEQYF.

V usage is TRBV6-1 and J usage is TRBJ1-1, with TRBD1 identical over 8 bases. The ends lost 7 bases at V and 3 bases at J; junction bases unmatched: 7. CDR1 and CDR2 (germline): MNHNS, SASEGT. This CDR3 comprises 14 residues. The CDR3 protein is CASTDQGAYTEAFF. The CDR3 nucleotides are TGTGCCAGCACTGACCAGGGGGCGTACACTGAAGCTTTCTTT.

This clone was seen only once. The CDR3 coding sequence is TGTGCCAGCAGGTCACGACAGGGTCTCAATCAGCCCCAGCATTTT. Translating gives CASRSRQGLNQPQHF. This chain uses TRBV28 with TRBJ1-5; 7 nucleotides match TRBD1. Germline V gene data show CDR1 as MDHEN and CDR2 as SYDVKM. J lost 3 bases, V lost 6 bases, and 8 bases had no gene match. The CDR3 has 15 amino acids.

This sequence joins TRBV27 and TRBJ1-5, with D possibly matching TRBD1 (5 bases). V was clipped by 5 bases and J by 5 bases, with 13 bases between them. This CDR3 contains 14 residues. Germline V gene sequence: CDR1 MNHEY, CDR2 SMNVEV (reference sequence). The CDR3 reads CASSPWGEDQPQHF. Here the CDR3 DNA reads TGTGCCAGCAGTCCTTGGGGGGAGGATCAGCCCCAGCATTTT.

The V and J genes are TRBV6-4 and TRBJ2-1; maybe TRBD2 (5 bases). V was shortened by 4 bases and J by 0 bases, with 10 bases between the two germline ends. The germline V gene encodes CDR1 MRHNA and CDR2 SNTAGT. This CDR3 is 15 amino acids long. For the CDR3, the DNA is TGTGCCAGCAGTGGGGAGTTCAGCTCCTACAATGAGCAGTTCTTC. Translating it yields CASSGEFSSYNEQFF.

V and J are TRBV5-5 and TRBJ2-1; perhaps D is TRBD1 or TRBD2 (5 bases each). Trimming removed 6 bases at V and 0 bases at J, with 10 bases between. This CDR3 is 14 amino acids long. Germline V gene lookup returns CDR1 SGHKS and CDR2 YYEKEE (reference sequence). In DNA, the CDR3 is TGTGCCAGCACTGGGGGACCCTCCTACAATGAGCAGTTCTTC. This gives the protein CASTGGPSYNEQFF.

This clone was recorded once. This chain uses TRBV11-3 with TRBJ2-5, with 7 nucleotides matching TRBD2. The CDR3 is 15 amino acids. Germline-derived CDR1 and CDR2 are SGHNT and YENEEA. Losses at the gene ends were 1 base for V and 3 bases for J; bases not matched to a gene: 5. CDR3: CASSLAAGVEETQYF. The CDR3 DNA sequence: TGTGCCAGCAGCTTAGCGGCGGGAGTCGAAGAGACCCAGTACTTC.